This T cell receptor (beta chain) was observed in a study of T cell responses to AZD1222 COVID-19 vaccine (dated by TCRdb to about 2021). Looking at the study overall: AZD1222 recipients given second doses at about 4 weeks or at about 12 weeks were pooled, since spike-specific TCR depth and breadth were not found to differ between the two schedules. A total of under 250 trial participants underwent TCR sequencing, of whom more than 200 had received two doses of AZD1222 and roughly 26 had received two doses of the MenACWY control vaccine. Trial participants were enrolled by age into subgroups of 18-55, 56-69 and 70-plus years, and around 150, 28 and 57 TCR-sequenced participants, respectively, were included in these subgroups. Results and caveats for the whole study, not just this receptor: Conclusions about previously exposed vaccinees were limited because only six AZD1222 recipients were SARS-CoV-2 seropositive at baseline. CD4 TCRs associated with the vaccine covered the entire spike protein, and the dominant responses were in regions 160-218 and 743-854. Because no day 14 peak-response samples were available, the repertoires could be characterized only after the peak T cell response. A significant rise in spike-specific TCR breadth and depth was observed after two AZD1222 doses relative to day 0 and relative to MenACWY recipients. Reportedly, almost half of the unique spike-specific TCRs recognized epitopes lying outside the regions that are mutated in the B.1.351 and B.1.1.7 variants. Participants were mostly white British and included more females than males, and it was suggested by the authors that clonal diversity may have been underestimated. The 56-69-year group was small, and its depth increase did not reach significance, likely because of low power.

The CDR3 regions of human TCRbeta chains were subjected to immunosequencing. The original pipeline was this. Repertoire TCRs were checked for matches against a reference library of SARS-CoV-2-specific TCRs that had been generated using the MIRA antigen-specificity platform. Breadth was defined as the fraction of unique TCRs that were SARS-CoV-2-associated. Depth was defined as the fraction of total T cells that were SARS-CoV-2-associated. Each spike-specific TCR was assigned to its reactive spike region and to a CD4 or CD8 class using the MIRA data. Log10-transformed breadth and depth values were compared by one-way ANOVA with Sidak's multiple comparisons tests. TCRdb provides this immuneACCESS table in a form limited to in-frame rearrangements. Some clones are lacking; in checked studies, under half of them reflect an unresolved V gene, and why the rest are absent is not known. For V, J and clone size, that table is used; D and trimming come from the DNA. Here the sample has tens of thousands of clones; over 75% occur a single time. The top ten constitute approximately 15% of the sample.

The CDR3 numbers 13 residues from cysteine through phenylalanine. Solely the CDR3 DNA is kept, with 39 bases framed from the first base. V loses 0 bases of germline sequence and J loses 8 bases, and the interval between the two ends is 8 bases. According to the germline V gene, CDR1 reads SGHAT and CDR2 reads FQNNGV. The sample's time point label, decoded: baseline before first vaccination. Samples from vaccinated people were obtained from the UK trials COV001 and COV002, which included a single-blind randomized controlled phase 2/3 trial of AZD1222 (ChAdOx1 nCoV-19) in healthy adults. For TCRbeta chain sequencing, PBMC samples were collected from trial participants at day 0 and at day 28 after the second dose. For this clone: Its specific antigen is unknown. One base away there is no much larger clone; base qualities are not given.

Rearrangement joined TRBV11-2 to TRBJ1-3; the D gene assignment is ambiguous. The starting material was peripheral blood, obtained on day 0 of AZD1222 vaccination. The receptor was derived from an adult in good health. The sequenced DNA is TGTGCCAGCAGCTTAGAGGGTTGGGACACCATATATTTT. The translation is CASSLEGWDTIYF.